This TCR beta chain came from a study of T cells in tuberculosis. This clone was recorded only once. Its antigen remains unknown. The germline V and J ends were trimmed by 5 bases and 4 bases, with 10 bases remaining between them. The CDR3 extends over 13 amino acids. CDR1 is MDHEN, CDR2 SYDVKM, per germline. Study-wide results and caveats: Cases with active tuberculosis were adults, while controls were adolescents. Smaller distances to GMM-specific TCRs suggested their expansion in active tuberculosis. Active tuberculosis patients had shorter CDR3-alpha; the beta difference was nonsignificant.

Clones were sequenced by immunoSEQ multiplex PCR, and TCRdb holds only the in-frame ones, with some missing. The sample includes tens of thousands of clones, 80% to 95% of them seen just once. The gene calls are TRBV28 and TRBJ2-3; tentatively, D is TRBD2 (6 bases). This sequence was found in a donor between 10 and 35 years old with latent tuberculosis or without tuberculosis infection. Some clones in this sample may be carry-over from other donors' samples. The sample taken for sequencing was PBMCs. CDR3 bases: TGTGCCAGCAGTACGGGACTTCCAGATACGCAGTATTTT. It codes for CASSTGLPDTQYF. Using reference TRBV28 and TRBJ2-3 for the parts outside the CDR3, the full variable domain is DVKVTQSSRYLVKRTGEKVFLECVQDMDHENMFWYRQDPGLGLRLIYFSYDVKMKEKGDIPEGYSVSREKKERFSLILESASTNQTSMYLCASSTGLPDTQYFGPGTRLTVL.